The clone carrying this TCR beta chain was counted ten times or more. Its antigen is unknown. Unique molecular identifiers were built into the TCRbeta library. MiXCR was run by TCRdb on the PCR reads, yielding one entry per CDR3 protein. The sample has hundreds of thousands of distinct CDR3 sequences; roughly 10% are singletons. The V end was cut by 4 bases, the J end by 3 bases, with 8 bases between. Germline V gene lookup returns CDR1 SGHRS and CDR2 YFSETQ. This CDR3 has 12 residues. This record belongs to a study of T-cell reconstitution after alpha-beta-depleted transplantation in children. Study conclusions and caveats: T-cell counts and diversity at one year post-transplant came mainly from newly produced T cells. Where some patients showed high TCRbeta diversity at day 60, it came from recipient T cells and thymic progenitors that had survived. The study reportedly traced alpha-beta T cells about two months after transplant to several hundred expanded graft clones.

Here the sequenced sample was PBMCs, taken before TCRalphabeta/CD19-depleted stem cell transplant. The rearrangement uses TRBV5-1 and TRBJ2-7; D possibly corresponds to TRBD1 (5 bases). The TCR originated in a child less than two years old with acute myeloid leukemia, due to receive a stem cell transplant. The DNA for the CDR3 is TGCGCCAGCAGCCCTCAGGGCTACGAGCAGTACTTC. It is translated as CASSPQGYEQYF.